This T cell receptor (beta chain) originates from a study of blood T cells in healthy people across ages. It was with a sample-barcoded 5' primer and a J-beta primer mix that a second PCR of roughly 6 to 12 cycles was run. TCRdb used MiXCR to reprocess the 5' RACE reads, holding one entry per CDR3 protein. The sample consists of 650,000 to 800,000 distinct CDR3 sequences, roughly half of them appearing once. CDR1 SQVTM and CDR2 ANQGSEA come from the germline V gene. The ends lost 2 bases at V and 3 bases at J; junction bases unmatched: 3. CDR3 size: 13 residues. Notes on the study in general: With unsorted PBMCs, a conclusive comparison of naive versus antigen-experienced cells was not possible. Comparison with aged donors showed that long-lived donors had more naive CD4+ cells and higher diversity. Across samples, TCR beta diversity tracked strongly with naive T cell percentage.

As concerns this clonotype: Its antigen is undetermined.

Sequenced: blood. The rearrangement links TRBV29-1 to TRBJ1-2; 7 bases align to TRBD1. This clonotype originated in a woman over 75 in good health. The CDR3 loop is CSVELQGDYGYTF. The CDR3, as DNA: TGCAGCGTTGAATTGCAGGGGGACTATGGCTACACCTTC.